This entry lists 15 T cell receptor beta chains sequenced from one sample in a study of cytomegalovirus exposure and HLA in healthy donors. TCRdb keeps only in-frame clones here, not all; method: immunoSEQ multiplex PCR. The table records more than 85,000 clones, 85% to 90% of them present only once. What was sequenced was PBMCs. These TCRs come from a young woman in good health and CMV-seronegative.

The chain carries TRBV7-2 and TRBJ1-5; the D gene is possibly TRBD1 (5 bases). Germline loops: CDR1 SGHTA, CDR2 FQGNSA. This CDR3 contains 18 residues. V gave up 3 bases and J gave up 0 bases, with 18 bases separating them. CDR3 loop: CASSLDGGPWYSNQPQHF. Written as DNA, the CDR3 is TGTGCCAGCAGCTTGGACGGGGGACCCTGGTATAGCAATCAGCCCCAGCATTTT.

The J gene is TRBJ1-1, the V gene TRBV7-2; D is perhaps TRBD1 (5 bases). The CDR3 is 15 amino acids. The germline CDR1 and CDR2 sequences are SGHTA and FQGNSA. Trimming took off 3 bases at V and 5 bases at J, with 16 bases between the two ends. CDR3 bases: TGTGCCAGCAGCTTGCGTGGGGGGACTGGAACTGAAGCTTTCTTT. It codes for CASSLRGGTGTEAFF.

The J gene is TRBJ2-1, the V gene TRBV5-1, with 7 positions matching TRBD1. CDR3 length: 15 residues. CDR1 SGHRS and CDR2 YFSETQ come from the germline V gene. The V segment lost 6 bases and the J segment 0 bases; nucleotides outside the gene matches: 6. For the CDR3, the DNA is TGCGCCAGCATTCCGGACAGGAGCTCCTACAATGAGCAGTTCTTC. It translates to CASIPDRSSYNEQFF. Full variable domain (rest looked up from reference TRBV5-1 and TRBJ2-1): KAGVTQTPRYLIKTRGQQVTLSCSPISGHRSVSWYQQTPGQGLQFLFEYFSETQRNKGNFPGRFSGRQFSNSRSEMNVSTLELGDSALYLCASIPDRSSYNEQFFGPGTRLTVL.

This sequence joins TRBV7-2 and TRBJ1-1; perhaps TRBD1 as D (6 bases). V gave up 6 bases and J gave up 2 bases, with 16 bases separating them. The CDR3 runs 15 residues. Germline loops: CDR1 SGHTA, CDR2 FQGNSA. The CDR3 region has the DNA TGTGCCAGCAGTATGGGTTGGACAGCCAACACTGAAGCTTTCTTT. As protein: CASSMGWTANTEAFF.

This clone has only a few counts. The chain links TRBV5-1 to TRBJ2-7; D gene unclear. With 2 bases removed from V and 0 bases from J, the gap between germline ends came to 15 bases. Germline V lookup: CDR1 SGHRS, CDR2 YFSETQ. The CDR3 loop spans 16 amino acids. The CDR3 reads CASSLRVIRSSYEQYF. CDR3 nucleotide sequence: TGCGCCAGCAGCTTAAGAGTCATACGGAGCTCCTACGAGCAGTACTTC. The whole variable domain, filled in from reference TRBV5-1 and TRBJ2-7, reads KAGVTQTPRYLIKTRGQQVTLSCSPISGHRSVSWYQQTPGQGLQFLFEYFSETQRNKGNFPGRFSGRQFSNSRSEMNVSTLELGDSALYLCASSLRVIRSSYEQYFGPGTRLTVT.

The chain combines TRBV30 with TRBJ2-5, with 10 positions matching TRBD2. In germline, CDR1 is GTSNPN, CDR2 SVGIG (reference sequence). Trimming took 5 bases from V and 7 from J; bases not matched to a gene: 13. The CDR3 loop spans 15 amino acids. The CDR3 region is CAWSTSGFLRGTQYF. The CDR3 region has the DNA TGTGCCTGGTCGACTAGCGGGTTCCTTCGGGGGACCCAGTACTTC.

This chain connects TRBV29-1 to TRBJ1-2; TRBD1 matches at 8 bases. The CDR3 length is 15 residues. From germline, CDR1 is SQVTM and CDR2 ANQGSEA. V was pared by 5 bases and J by 0 bases, with 8 bases of the junction left unmatched. This chain's CDR3 is CSVPARTGSNYGYTF. In DNA form, the CDR3 reads TGCAGCGTTCCCGCCCGGACAGGGTCTAACTATGGCTACACCTTC.

J is TRBJ1-2 and V is TRBV9; 7 nucleotides line up with TRBD1. Losses at the gene ends were 0 bases for V and 2 bases for J; bases not matched to a gene: 13. The CDR3 loop spans 18 amino acids. The germline CDR1 and CDR2 sequences are SGDLS and YYNGEE. CDR3 DNA: TGTGCCAGCAGCGTAGCAGAGGAAGGGGGCGATTGGAACTATGGCTACACCTTC. Its translation: CASSVAEEGGDWNYGYTF. The full variable domain, with the rest looked up from reference TRBV9 and TRBJ1-2, is DSGVTQTPKHLITATGQRVTLRCSPRSGDLSVYWYQQSLDQGLQFLIQYYNGEERAKGNILERFSAQQFPDLHSELNLSSLELGDSALYFCASSVAEEGGDWNYGYTFGSGTRLTVV.

The chain recombines TRBV11-2 with TRBJ2-7; 10 nucleotides agree with TRBD2. The V segment lost 0 bases and the J segment 6 bases; nucleotides outside the gene matches: 5. Germline loops: CDR1 SGHAT, CDR2 FQNNGV. The CDR3 totals 15 residues. The CDR3 region is CASSLDSGGSFEQYF. CDR3 bases: TGTGCCAGCAGCTTAGATAGCGGGGGGTCTTTCGAGCAGTACTTC.

The gene calls are TRBV6-6 and TRBJ2-7; 12 nucleotides align to TRBD1. CDR1 and CDR2 (germline): MNHNY, SVGAGI (reference sequence). The V and J ends lost 6 bases and 1 base, in that order; junction bases with no gene match: 7. There are 16 residues in the CDR3. CDR3 protein: CASSSGTGGLSYEQYF. In DNA, the CDR3 is TGTGCCAGCAGCTCCGGGACAGGGGGCCTATCCTACGAGCAGTACTTC.

The rearrangement joins TRBV6-1 to TRBJ1-2; D might be TRBD1 (5 bases). V was cut by 6 bases and J by 7 bases, with 15 bases left in between. Germline CDR1 is MNHNS and CDR2 is SASEGT. The CDR3 has 13 amino acids. This CDR3 is CASRPGPQGGYTF. The CDR3 nucleotides are TGTGCCAGCAGACCGGGCCCCCAGGGTGGCTACACCTTC.

The chain uses TRBV2 and TRBJ2-2; 8 nucleotides line up with TRBD2. The germline V gene encodes CDR1 SNHLY and CDR2 FYNNEI. The junction had 8 bases not matched to a gene; V was cut back by 5 bases and J by 3 bases. The CDR3 totals 16 residues. Written as DNA, the CDR3 is TGTGCCAGCAGTCTTCAAAGCGGGAGATACACCGGGGAGCTGTTTTTT. Its translation: CASSLQSGRYTGELFF.

In its sample, this clone was seen once. The genes are TRBV6-6 and TRBJ1-2, with 7 bases identical to TRBD1. This CDR3 is 12 amino acids long. The trim removed 4 bases at V and 7 bases at J, leaving 3 bases unmatched. CDR1 and CDR2 from the germline V gene are MNHNY and SVGAGI (reference sequence). The CDR3 nucleotides are TGTGCCAGCAGTTTCAACAGGGGTGGCTACACCTTC. Translated: CASSFNRGGYTF.

The chain couples TRBV6-5 to TRBJ2-1; TRBD1 agrees at 9 bases. V was clipped by 5 bases and J by 10 bases; unmatched bases: 9. Germline V gene sequence: CDR1 MNHEY, CDR2 SVGAGI. CDR3 length: 14 residues. CDR3 DNA: TGTGCCAGCAGTACCTCTTGGACAGGGGAAGAGCAGTTCTTC. Residues: CASSTSWTGEEQFF.

This rearrangement joins TRBV7-9 to TRBJ2-3, with 9 bases identical to TRBD2. The CDR3 contains 15 residues. V was pared by 1 base and J by 4 bases, with 3 bases of the junction left unmatched. Germline loops: CDR1 SEHNR, CDR2 FQNEAQ (reference sequence). The CDR3 DNA is TGTGCCAGCAGCTTAGAGGGACTAGCCGCAGATACGCAGTATTTT. It translates to CASSLEGLAADTQYF.